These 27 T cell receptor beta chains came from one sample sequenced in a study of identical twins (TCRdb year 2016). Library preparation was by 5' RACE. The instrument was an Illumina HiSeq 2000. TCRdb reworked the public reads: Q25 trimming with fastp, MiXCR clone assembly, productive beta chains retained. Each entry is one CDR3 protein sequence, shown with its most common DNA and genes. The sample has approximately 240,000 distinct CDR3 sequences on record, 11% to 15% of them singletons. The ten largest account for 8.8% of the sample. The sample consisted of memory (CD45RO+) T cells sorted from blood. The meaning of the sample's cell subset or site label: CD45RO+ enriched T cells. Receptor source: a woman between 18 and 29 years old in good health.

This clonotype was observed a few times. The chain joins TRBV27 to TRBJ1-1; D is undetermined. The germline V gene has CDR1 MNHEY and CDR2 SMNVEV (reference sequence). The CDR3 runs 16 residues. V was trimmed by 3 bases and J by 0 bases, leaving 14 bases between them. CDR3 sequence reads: CASSLASATLNTEAFF. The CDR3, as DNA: TGTGCCAGCAGTTTGGCTTCTGCGACTTTGAACACTGAAGCTTTCTTT.

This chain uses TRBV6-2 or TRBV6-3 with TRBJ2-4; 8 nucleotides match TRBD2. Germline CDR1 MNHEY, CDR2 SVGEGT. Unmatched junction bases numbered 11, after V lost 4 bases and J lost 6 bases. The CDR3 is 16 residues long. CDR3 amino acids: CASSFSLLAAANIQYF. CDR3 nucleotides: TGTGCCAGCAGTTTTTCCCTACTAGCGGCTGCAAACATTCAGTACTTC.

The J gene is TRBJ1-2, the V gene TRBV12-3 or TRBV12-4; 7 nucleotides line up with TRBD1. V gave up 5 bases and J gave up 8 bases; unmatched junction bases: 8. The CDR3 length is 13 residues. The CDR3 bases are TGTGCCAGCAGTGCGGACAGGTGGAGGGGCTACACCTTC. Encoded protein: CASSADRWRGYTF.

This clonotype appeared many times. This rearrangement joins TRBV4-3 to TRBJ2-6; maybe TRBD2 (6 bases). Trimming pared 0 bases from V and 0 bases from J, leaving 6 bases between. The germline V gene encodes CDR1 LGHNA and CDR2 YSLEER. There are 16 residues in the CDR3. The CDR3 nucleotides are TGCGCCAGCAGCCAAGAGGGGGGCTCTGGGGCCAACGTCCTGACTTTC. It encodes CASSQEGGSGANVLTF.

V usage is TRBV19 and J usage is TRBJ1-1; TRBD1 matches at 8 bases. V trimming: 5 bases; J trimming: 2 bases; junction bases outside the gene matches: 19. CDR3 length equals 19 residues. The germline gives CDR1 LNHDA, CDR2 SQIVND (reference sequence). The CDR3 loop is CASSGRTGPGFARNTEAFF. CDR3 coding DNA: TGTGCCAGTAGTGGGCGGACAGGGCCGGGCTTCGCTCGAAACACTGAAGCTTTCTTT. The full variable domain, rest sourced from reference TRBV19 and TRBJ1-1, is DGGITQSPKYLFRKEGQNVTLSCEQNLNHDAMYWYRQDPGQGLRLIYYSQIVNDFQKGDIAEGYSVSREKKESFPLTVTSAQKNPTAFYLCASSGRTGPGFARNTEAFFGQGTRLTVV.

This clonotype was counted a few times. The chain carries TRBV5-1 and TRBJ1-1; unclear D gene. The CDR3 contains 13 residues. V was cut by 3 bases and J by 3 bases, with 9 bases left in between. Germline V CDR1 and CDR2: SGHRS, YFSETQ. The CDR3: CASSWSRDTEAFF. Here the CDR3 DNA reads TGCGCCAGCAGCTGGAGCCGGGACACTGAAGCTTTCTTT.

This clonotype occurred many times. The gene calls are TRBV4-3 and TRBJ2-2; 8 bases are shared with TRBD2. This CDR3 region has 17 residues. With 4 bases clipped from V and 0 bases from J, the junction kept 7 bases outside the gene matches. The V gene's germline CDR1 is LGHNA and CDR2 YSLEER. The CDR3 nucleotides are TGCGCCAGCAGCCCTAGCGGGTATTACGCGAACACCGGGGAGCTGTTTTTT. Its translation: CASSPSGYYANTGELFF.

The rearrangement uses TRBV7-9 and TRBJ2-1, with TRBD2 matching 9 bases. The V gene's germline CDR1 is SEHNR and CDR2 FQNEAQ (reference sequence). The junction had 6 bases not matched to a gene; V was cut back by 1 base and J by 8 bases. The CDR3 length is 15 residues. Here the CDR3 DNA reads TGTGCCAGCAGCTTAGGTTCTAGCGGGATCGATGAGCAGTTCTTC. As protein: CASSLGSSGIDEQFF.

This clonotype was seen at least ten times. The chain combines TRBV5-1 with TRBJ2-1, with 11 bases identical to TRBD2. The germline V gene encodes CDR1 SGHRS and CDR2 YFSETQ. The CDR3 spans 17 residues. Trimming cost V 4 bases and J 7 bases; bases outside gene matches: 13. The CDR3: CASSLILSGRAWNEQFF. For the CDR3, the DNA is TGCGCCAGCAGCCTCATCCTTAGCGGGAGGGCATGGAATGAGCAGTTCTTC.

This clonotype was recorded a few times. The CDR3 loop is CASSTGPEAGGEKLFF. CDR3 DNA: TGCGCCAGCAGCACAGGTCCTGAGGCCGGCGGTGAAAAACTGTTTTTT. The chain combines TRBV5-1 with TRBJ1-4; weak D call: TRBD1 (5 bases). V dropped 4 bases and J dropped 7 bases, with 20 bases sitting between them. Germline V CDR1 and CDR2: SGHRS, YFSETQ. CDR3 length: 16 residues. Combining the CDR3 with reference TRBV5-1 and TRBJ1-4 gives the whole variable domain KAGVTQTPRYLIKTRGQQVTLSCSPISGHRSVSWYQQTPGQGLQFLFEYFSETQRNKGNFPGRFSGRQFSNSRSEMNVSTLELGDSALYLCASSTGPEAGGEKLFFGSGTQLSVL.

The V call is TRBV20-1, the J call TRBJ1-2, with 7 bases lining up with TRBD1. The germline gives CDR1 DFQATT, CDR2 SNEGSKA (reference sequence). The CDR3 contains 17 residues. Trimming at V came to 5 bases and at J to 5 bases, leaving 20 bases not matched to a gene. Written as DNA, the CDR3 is TGCAGTGCTGGTACGTGGACAGGCAGAGTGCTTGAGTATGGCTACACCTTC. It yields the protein CSAGTWTGRVLEYGYTF.

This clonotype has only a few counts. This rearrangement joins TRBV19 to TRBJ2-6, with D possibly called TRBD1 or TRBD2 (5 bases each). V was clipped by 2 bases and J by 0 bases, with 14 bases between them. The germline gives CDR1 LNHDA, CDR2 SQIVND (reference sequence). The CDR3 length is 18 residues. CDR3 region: CASSISRVGDSGANVLTF. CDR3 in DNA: TGTGCCAGTAGTATATCCAGGGTCGGGGACTCTGGGGCCAACGTCCTGACTTTC.

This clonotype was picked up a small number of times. CDR3 in DNA: TGTGCCAGCGACCCGGGAGGGAGCAATCAGCCCCAGCATTTT. This encodes CASDPGGSNQPQHF. The rearrangement joins TRBV6-1 to TRBJ1-5; no reliable D call. Looked up from germline, CDR1 is MNHNS and CDR2 is SASEGT. Trimming shortened V by 8 bases and J by 1 base, and 12 bases separated the two germline ends. The CDR3 is 14 amino acids.

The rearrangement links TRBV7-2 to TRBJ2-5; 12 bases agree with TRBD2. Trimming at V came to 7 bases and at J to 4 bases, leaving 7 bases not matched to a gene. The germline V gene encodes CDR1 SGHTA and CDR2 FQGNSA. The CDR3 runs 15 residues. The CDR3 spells CASTTSGSQGETQYF. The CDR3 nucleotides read TGTGCCAGCACGACTAGCGGGAGTCAGGGAGAGACCCAGTACTTC.

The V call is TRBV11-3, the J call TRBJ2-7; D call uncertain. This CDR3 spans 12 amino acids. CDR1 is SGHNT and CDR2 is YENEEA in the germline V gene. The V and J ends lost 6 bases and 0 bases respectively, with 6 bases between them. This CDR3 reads CASRESSYEQYF. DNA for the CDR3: TGTGCCAGCAGAGAGAGCTCCTACGAGCAGTACTTC.

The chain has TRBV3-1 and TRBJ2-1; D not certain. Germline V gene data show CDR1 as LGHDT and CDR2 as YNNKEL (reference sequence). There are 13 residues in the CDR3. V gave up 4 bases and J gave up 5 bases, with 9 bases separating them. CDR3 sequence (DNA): TGTGCCAGCAGCCTGACGCCAGACAATGAGCAGTTCTTC. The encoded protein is CASSLTPDNEQFF.

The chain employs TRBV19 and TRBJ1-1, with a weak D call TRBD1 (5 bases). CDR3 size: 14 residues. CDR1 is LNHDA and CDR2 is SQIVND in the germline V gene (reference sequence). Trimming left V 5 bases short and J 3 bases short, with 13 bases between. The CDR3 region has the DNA TGTGCCAGTAGTGTGGGGCGGCATGACACTGAAGCTTTCTTT. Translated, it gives CASSVGRHDTEAFF.

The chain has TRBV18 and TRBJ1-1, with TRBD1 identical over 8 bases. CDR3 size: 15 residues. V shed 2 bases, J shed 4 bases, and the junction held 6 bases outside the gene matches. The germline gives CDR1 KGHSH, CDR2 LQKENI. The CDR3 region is CASSPGQGRFTEAFF. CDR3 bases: TGTGCCAGCTCACCAGGACAGGGAAGATTCACTGAAGCTTTCTTT.

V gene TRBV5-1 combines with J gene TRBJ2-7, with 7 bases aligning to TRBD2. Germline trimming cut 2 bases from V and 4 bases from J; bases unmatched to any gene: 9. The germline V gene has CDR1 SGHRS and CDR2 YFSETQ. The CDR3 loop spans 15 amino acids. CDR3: CASSLMSSGNYEQYF. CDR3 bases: TGCGCCAGCAGCTTAATGTCCAGCGGGAATTACGAGCAGTACTTC.

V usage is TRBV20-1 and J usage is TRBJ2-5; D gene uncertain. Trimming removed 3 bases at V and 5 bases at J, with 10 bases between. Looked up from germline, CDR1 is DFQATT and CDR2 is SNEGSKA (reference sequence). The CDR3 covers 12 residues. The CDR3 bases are TGCAGTGCTAGTCTCGGCGCGGAGACCCAGTACTTC. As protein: CSASLGAETQYF.

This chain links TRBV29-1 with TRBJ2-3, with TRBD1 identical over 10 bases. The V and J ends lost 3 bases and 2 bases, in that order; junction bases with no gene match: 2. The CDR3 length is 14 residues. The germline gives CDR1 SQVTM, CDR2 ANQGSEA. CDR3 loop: CSVDGTGDTDTQYF. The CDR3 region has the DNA TGCAGCGTTGATGGGACAGGGGACACAGATACGCAGTATTTT.

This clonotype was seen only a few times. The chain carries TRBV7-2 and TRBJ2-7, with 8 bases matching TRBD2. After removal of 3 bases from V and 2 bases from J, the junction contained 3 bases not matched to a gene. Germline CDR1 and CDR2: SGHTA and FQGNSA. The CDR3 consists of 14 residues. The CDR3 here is CASSFQRGPYEQYF. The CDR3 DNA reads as TGTGCCAGCAGCTTCCAGCGGGGGCCCTACGAGCAGTACTTC.

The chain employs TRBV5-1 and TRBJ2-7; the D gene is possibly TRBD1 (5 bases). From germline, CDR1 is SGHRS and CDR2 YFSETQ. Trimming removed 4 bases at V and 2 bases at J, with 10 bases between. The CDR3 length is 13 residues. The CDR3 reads CASSVGQTYEQYF. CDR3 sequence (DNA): TGCGCCAGCAGCGTCGGACAAACCTACGAGCAGTACTTC.

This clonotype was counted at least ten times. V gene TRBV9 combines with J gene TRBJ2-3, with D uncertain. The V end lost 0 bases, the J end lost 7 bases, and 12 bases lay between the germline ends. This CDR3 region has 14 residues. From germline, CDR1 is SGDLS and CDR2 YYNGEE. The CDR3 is CASSVGGPAYTQYF. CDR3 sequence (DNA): TGTGCCAGCAGCGTAGGAGGCCCAGCCTATACGCAGTATTTT.

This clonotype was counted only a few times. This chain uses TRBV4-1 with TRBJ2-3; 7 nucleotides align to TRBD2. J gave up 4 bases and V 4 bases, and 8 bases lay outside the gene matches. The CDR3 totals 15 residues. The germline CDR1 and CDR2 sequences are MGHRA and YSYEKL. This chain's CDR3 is CASSPGLVEADTQYF. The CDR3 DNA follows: TGCGCCAGCAGCCCCGGACTAGTTGAAGCAGATACGCAGTATTTT.

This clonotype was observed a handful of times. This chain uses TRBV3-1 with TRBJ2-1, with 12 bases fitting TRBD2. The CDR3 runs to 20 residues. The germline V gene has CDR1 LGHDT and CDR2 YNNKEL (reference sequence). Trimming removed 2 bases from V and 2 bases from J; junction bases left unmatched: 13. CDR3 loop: CASSQRNLAGGYNAYNEQFF. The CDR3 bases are TGTGCCAGCAGCCAACGGAATCTAGCGGGGGGGTATAACGCCTACAATGAGCAGTTCTTC.

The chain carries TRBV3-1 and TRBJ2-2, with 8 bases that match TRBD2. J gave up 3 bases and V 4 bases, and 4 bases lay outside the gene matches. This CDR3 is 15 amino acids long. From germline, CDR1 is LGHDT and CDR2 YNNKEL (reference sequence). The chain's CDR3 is CASSLTSGYTGELFF. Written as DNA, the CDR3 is TGTGCCAGCAGCCTCACTAGCGGTTACACCGGGGAGCTGTTTTTT. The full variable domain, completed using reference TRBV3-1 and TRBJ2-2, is DTAVSQTPKYLVTQMGNDKSIKCEQNLGHDTMYWYKQDSKKFLKIMFSYNNKELIINETVPNRFSPKSPDKAHLNLHINSLELGDSAVYFCASSLTSGYTGELFFGEGSRLTVL.